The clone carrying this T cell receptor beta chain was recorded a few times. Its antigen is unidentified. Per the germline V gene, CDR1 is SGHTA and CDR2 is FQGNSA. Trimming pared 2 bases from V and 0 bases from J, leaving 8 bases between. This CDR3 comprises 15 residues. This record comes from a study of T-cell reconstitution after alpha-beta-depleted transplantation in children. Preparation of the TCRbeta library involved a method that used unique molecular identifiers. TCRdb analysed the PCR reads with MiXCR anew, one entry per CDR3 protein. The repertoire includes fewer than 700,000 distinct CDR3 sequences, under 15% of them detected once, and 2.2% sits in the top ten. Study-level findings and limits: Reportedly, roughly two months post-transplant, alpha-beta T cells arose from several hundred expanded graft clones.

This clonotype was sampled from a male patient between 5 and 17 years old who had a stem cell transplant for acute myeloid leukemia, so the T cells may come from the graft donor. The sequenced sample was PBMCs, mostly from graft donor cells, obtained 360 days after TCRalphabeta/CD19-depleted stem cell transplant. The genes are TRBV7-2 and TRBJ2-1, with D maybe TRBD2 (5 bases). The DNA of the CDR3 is TGTGCCAGCAGCTTACGCCTAGCCTCCTACAATGAGCAGTTCTTC. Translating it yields CASSLRLASYNEQFF.